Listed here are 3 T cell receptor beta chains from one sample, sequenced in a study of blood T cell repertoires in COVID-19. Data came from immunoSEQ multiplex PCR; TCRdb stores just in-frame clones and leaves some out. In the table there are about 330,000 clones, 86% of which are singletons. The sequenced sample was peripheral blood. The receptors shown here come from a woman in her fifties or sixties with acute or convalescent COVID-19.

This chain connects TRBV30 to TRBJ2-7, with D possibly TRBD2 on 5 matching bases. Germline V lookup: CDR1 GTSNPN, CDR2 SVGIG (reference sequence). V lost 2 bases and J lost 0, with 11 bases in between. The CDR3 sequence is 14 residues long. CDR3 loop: CAWSPPDSSYEQYF. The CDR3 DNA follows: TGTGCCTGGAGTCCTCCGGACTCCTCCTACGAGCAGTACTTC. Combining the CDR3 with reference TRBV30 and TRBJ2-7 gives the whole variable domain SQTIHQWPATLVQPVGSPLSLECTVEGTSNPNLYWYRQAAGRGLQLLFYSVGIGQISSEVPQNLSASRPQDRQFILSSKKLLLSDSGFYLCAWSPPDSSYEQYFGPGTRLTVT.

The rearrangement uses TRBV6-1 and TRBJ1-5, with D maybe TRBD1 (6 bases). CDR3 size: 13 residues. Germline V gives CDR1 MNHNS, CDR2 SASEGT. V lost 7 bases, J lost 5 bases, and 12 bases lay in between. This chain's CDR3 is CASKQGRDQPQHF. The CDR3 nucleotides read TGTGCCAGCAAACAGGGACGGGATCAGCCCCAGCATTTT.

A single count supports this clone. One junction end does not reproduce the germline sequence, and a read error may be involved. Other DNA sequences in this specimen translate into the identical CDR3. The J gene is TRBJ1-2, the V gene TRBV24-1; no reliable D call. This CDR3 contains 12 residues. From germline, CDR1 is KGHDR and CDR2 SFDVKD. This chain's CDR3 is CATSVGNYGYTF. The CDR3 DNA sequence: TGTGCCACCAGTGTTGGCAACTACGGCTACACCTTC.